This T cell receptor beta chain was identified during a study of cytomegalovirus exposure and HLA in healthy donors (dated by TCRdb to 2017 to 2019). Broadly, across the study: According to an earlier analysis of 587 of the donors, about 170 million T cells yielded roughly 110 million unique TCR beta sequences and 276 Gb of sequence data. An early release covering about 600 HLA-typed donors comprised roughly 300 gigabases of sequencing data and approximately 85 million unique TCR sequences. Of the approximately 400 genotyped donors, 65% to 90% fell in the genetic ancestry cluster associated with self-reported Caucasian donors. The study aimed to test whether cataloging public T cell receptors could reveal signatures of past pathogen exposure. The study profiled the T cell repertoires of approximately 700 subjects by immunosequencing and related them to cytomegalovirus serostatus. Besides the first cohort of hundreds of subjects, a separate validation cohort made up of roughly 130 different subjects was used. The study combined high-throughput TCR immunosequencing, statistical association of individual TCRs with disease status, and machine learning to predict cytomegalovirus infection status. A later analysis re-analyzed previously published TCR beta repertoires from approximately 700 donors and added high-resolution HLA genotyping to study TCR occurrence patterns. Rather than using new phenotypic data, the later analysis identified candidate immune exposures from TCR beta sequences and from how often those sequences occurred across donors. To decide whether each TCR beta V gene segment behaved as functional or pseudogenic, an earlier analysis of over 500 of the donors relied on high-throughput TCR beta sequencing. Donor age, sex, ethnicity and CMV serostatus were compiled alongside the repertoire data. Genome-wide SNP genotypes for about 65% of the 666 donors were used in a later genetic analysis, which treated that subset as a discovery cohort. All discovery cohort repertoires had been generated using a single sequencing platform. Both class I and class II loci were covered by HLA typing, at four-digit resolution. The number of donors typed differed by locus, with about 629-640 for A, B, C, DRB1 and DQB1, roughly 550 for DQA1, nearly 610 for DPA1, and roughly 450 for DPB1. A handful of DR-DQ haplotypes were handled as single units for association and clustering because linkage in the cohort was strong. Across some 400 genotyped donors of the cohort, an average of roughly 200,000 unique TCR beta nucleotide sequences per donor were sequenced, and roughly 20% of those sequences were non-productive.

The method behind the library was the immunoSEQ multiplex PCR assay. A mixture of 60 forward primers for TCR Vbeta segments and 13 reverse primers for TCR Jbeta segments was used in the multiplex PCR. Amplification of the CDR3 region of rearranged TCR beta genes was performed with a multiplex PCR assay on genomic DNA. The Illumina HiSeq System was used to sequence the amplified TCR beta libraries as 87-base-pair reads. As for the original processing: A later analysis counted around 72 million unique TCR beta chains across the 670 or so repertoires, and some 11 million of these chains were shared by at least two donors. Raw reads were error-corrected and collapsed into unique sequences by a nearest-neighbor algorithm in which closely related sequences were merged to remove PCR and sequencing errors. Alignment of CDR3 sequences to IMGT reference sequences was used to assign V, D and J gene segments. Each retained sequence needed at least a six-nucleotide match to both a V gene segment and a J gene segment. A rearrangement counted as productive if the CDR3 had no stop codons and remained in frame with V and J, and every other rearrangement counted as non-productive. Following IMGT convention, CDR3 was defined as the stretch from the second conserved V-encoded cysteine up to the conserved J-encoded phenylalanine. The earlier analysis of some 550 of the donors excluded any sequence lacking an unambiguous match to a single V gene segment. An earlier analysis of approximately 590 of the donors called V segments functional above 56.7% productive rearrangements and segregating when the between-donor standard deviation exceeded 5%. A statistical classification framework was developed to diagnose cytomegalovirus status using the catalog of TCR beta chain sequences. In a later analysis, TCR nucleotide sequences were compared against IMGT/GENE-DB human TR gene sequences so that V and J genes could be assigned. A later analysis assigned CDR3 sequences and most-parsimonious VDJ recombination scenarios with the TCRdist pipeline. A later analysis defined each TCR beta chain by its CDR3 amino acid sequence plus V-gene family, and excluded reads lacking a unique V-gene family. A later analysis removed several hundred highly shared, low-generation-probability nucleotide sequences to deal with suspected cross-contamination and a sequencing artifact. In a later analysis, a clonal expansion index for each public chain was calculated from normalized within-repertoire ranks of inferred template counts. In a later analysis, generation probabilities were computed with a VDJ recombination model fitted to out-of-frame rearrangements, and the resulting probabilities were checked against IGoR. Hypergeometric tests were used in a later analysis to score TCR-TCR, TCR-HLA and TCR-CMV co-occurrence, with a repertoire-size bias correction applied to the TCR pairs. False discovery rates were estimated in a later analysis by permuting HLA or CMV assignments 20 times. In a later analysis, co-occurring TCRs were grouped using DBSCAN, with TCRdist sequence similarity added in when clustering inside HLA-allele-positive subsets. Co-occurrence clustering excluded repertoires with fewer than 30,000 or more than 120,000 public chains, plus five with anomalous nucleotide sharing. Imported from immuneACCESS, the table was reduced by TCRdb to in-frame sequences with V and J called. These copies leave out some clones; in studies compared against another copy, an unresolved V gene accounts for under half, and the cause of the remainder is not known. The V and J calls and clone size come from that table; D and trimming were worked out from the DNA. The sample profile shows approximately 90,000 clones; 85% of them were found once. The top ten constitute around 7% of the sample.

In total, roughly 670 healthy bone marrow donors made up the cohort. Cohort members were all nominally healthy when sampled, although unrecorded immune exposures were likely present. The donor tested CMV seropositive and was one of the 289 seropositive cohort members. A peripheral blood sample was provided by each donor, and peripheral blood mononuclear cells were used for TCR beta sequencing. The Qiagen DNeasy Blood Extraction Kit was used to extract genomic DNA from the blood cell samples. In the case of this clone: This clone's antigen is unknown. It has no much larger one-base neighbor in the sample; base qualities were not kept.

CDR1 and CDR2 are drawn from the germline V gene: SGHVS, FQNEAQ. From cysteine to phenylalanine, the CDR3 is 15 amino acids long. This entry keeps only the CDR3 DNA: 45 bases, framed from base 1. V sheds 1 base and J sheds 4 bases, leaving 13 bases between their ends. Points the paper makes about the study in general: A later analysis associated about 16,000 TCR beta sequences with specific HLA alleles at a false discovery rate of 0.05. V-gene and J-gene trimming of TCR beta chains was associated with a missense DCLRE1C variant in a later genetic analysis, and the association was replicated in an independent cohort. In a later genetic analysis, fewer N-insertions in productive TCRs were reported among donors in an Asian-associated ancestry cluster than the approximately 670-donor mean. Presence/absence analyses assumed roughly uniform sequencing depth across donors, an assumption that may not hold. In a later analysis, several top co-occurrence clusters were reported to appear linked to parvovirus B19, influenza, CMV and Epstein-Barr virus. HLA typing was unavailable for some donors at each locus, so association tests used only the typed subset. The authors suggested that the approach could potentially be extended to other disease states and immunological phenotypes. A cluster of highly shared sequence variants was judged likely to be a technical artifact of the sequencing pipeline. The cohort was sequenced for TCR beta chains only, and without alpha or paired-chain data the features that could be detected were limited. A few of the identified cytomegalovirus-associated TCR beta chains were confirmed in vitro to be specific for cytomegalovirus antigens. Some IMGT-functional V segments, including TRBV6-2 and TRBV6-3, could not be told apart with the 87-base-pair reads, so those segments were excluded. A later analysis found that most CMV-associated TCR beta chains appeared HLA-restricted, with HLA associations seemingly driven largely by CMV exposure. Across donors, most TCR sequences were observed very rarely, whereas some public TCRs were present in many individuals. The classifier was reported to diagnose cytomegalovirus status with high specificity and sensitivity in both the original and validation cohorts. A further reported finding was that TCR beta sequences accurately predicted the HLA-A and HLA-B alleles for most subjects in the first cohort. Linkage disequilibrium might explain the correlated functional status among segregating V segments, but an unknown experimental factor could not be excluded. Over 15 rarely observed V segments, including chromosome 9 orphons, were excluded from the earlier analysis of a few hundred of the donors because counts were too low. Assigning TCR associations to individual alleles was difficult when HLA alleles, especially DR and DQ, strongly co-occurred. An earlier analysis of around 600 of the donors showed that most TCR beta V segments appeared in productive rearrangements either about 90% or about 30% of the time, which broadly matched IMGT annotations. A later analysis found that HLA-associated TCR beta chains were more clonally expanded and had lower generation probabilities than equally common non-associated chains. According to a later analysis, TCR association rates differed among HLA loci, with DRB1 alleles showing the most associated TCRs and HLA-C alleles showing the fewest. CMV serostatus was the only immune exposure information available for the cohort. The study gave a list of around 170 TCR beta chains associated with cytomegalovirus.

The chain employs TRBV7-8 and TRBJ1-2; the D gene lacks a confident call. The TCR sequence derives from a man between 40 and 49 years old in good health and CMV-seropositive. The sample taken for sequencing was PBMCs. The CDR3 sequence is CASSLDHQSPYGYTF. The nucleotide sequence reads TGTGCCAGCAGCTTAGATCATCAGTCTCCCTATGGCTACACCTTC.